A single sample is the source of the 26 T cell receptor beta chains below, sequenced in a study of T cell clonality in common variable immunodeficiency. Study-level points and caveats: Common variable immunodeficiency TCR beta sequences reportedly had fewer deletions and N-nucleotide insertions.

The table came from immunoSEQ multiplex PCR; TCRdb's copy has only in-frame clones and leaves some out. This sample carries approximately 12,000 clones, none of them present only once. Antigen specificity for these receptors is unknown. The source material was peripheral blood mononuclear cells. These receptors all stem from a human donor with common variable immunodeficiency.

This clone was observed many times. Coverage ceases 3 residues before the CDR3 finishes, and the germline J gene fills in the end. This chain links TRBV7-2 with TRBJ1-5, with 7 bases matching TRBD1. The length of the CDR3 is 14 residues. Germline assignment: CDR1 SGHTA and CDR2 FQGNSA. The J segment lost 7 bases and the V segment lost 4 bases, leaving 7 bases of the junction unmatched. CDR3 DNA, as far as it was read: TGTGCCAGCAGCTCGTCCTACAGGGGACAGCCC. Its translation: CASSSSYRGQP. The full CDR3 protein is CASSSSYRGQPQHF.

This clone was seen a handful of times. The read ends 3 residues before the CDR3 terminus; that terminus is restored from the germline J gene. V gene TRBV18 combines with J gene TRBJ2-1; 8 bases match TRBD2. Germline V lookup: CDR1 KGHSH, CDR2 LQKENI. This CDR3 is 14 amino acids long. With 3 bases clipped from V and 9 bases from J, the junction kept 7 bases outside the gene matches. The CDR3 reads CASSPGTSNFEQFF. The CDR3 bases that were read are TGTGCCAGCTCACCCGGGACTAGTAACTTTGAG.

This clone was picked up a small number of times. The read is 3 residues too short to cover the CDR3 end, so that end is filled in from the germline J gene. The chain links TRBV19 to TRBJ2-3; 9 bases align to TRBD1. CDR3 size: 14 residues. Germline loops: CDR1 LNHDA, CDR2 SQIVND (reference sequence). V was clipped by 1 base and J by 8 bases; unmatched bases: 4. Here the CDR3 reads CASSIVGQGGTQYF. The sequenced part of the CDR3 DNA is TGTGCCAGTAGTATAGTGGGACAGGGAGGTACG.

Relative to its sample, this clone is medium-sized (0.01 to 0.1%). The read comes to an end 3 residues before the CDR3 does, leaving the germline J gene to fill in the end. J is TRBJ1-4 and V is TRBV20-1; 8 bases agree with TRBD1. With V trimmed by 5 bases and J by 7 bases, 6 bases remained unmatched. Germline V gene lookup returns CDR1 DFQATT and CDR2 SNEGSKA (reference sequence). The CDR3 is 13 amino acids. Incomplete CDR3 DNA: TGCAGTGCTTCTCAGGGGGCTGGTGAAAAA. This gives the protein CSASQGAGEK. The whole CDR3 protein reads CSASQGAGEKLFF.

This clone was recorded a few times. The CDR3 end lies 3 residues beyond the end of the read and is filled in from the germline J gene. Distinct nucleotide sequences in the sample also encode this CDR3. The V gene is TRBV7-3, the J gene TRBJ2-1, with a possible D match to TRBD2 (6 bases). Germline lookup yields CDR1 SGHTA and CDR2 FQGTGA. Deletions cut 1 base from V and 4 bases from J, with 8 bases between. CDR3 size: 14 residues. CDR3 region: CASSLNGGYNEQFF. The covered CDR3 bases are TGTGCCAGCAGCTTAAACGGGGGTTACAATGAG.

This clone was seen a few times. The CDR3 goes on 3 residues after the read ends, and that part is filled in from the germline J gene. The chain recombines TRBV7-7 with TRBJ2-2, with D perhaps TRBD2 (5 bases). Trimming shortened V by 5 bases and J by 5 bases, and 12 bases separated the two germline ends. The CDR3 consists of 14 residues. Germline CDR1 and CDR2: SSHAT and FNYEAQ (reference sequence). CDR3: CASSPTSGTGELFF. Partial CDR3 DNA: TGTGCCAGCAGCCCCACGAGCGGAACCGGGGAG.

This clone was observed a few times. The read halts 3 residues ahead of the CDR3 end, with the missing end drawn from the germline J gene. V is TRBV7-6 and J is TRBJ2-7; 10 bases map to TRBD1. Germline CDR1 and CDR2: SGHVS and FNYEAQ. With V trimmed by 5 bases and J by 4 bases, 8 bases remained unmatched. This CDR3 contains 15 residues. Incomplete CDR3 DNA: TGTGCCAGCAGCGTGACCGGGACAGGGGCGTACGAG. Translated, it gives CASSVTGTGAYE. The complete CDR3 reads CASSVTGTGAYEQYF.

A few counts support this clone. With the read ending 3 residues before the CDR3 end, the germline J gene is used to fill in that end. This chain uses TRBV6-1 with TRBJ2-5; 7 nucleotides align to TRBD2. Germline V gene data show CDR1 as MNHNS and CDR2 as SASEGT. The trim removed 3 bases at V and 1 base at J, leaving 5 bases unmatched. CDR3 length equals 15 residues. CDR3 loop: CASSEKLATQETQYF. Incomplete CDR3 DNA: TGTGCCAGCAGTGAGAAACTAGCGACCCAAGAGACC.

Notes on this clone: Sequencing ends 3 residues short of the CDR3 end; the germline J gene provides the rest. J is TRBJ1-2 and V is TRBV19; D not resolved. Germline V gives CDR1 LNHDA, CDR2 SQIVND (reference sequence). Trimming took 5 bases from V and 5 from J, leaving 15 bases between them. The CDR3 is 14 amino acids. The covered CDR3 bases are TGTGCCAGTAGTGGTATCGCCGCGGGGTATGGC. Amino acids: CASSGIAAGYG. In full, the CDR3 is CASSGIAAGYGYTF.

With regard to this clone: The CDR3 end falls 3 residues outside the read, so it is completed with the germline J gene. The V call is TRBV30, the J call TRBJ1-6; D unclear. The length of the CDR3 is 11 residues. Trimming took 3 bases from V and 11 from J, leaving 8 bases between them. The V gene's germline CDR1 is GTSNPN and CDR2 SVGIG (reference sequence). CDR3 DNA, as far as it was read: TGTGCCTGGAGCCGGGGAGCACCC. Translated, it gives CAWSRGAP. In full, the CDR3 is CAWSRGAPLHF.

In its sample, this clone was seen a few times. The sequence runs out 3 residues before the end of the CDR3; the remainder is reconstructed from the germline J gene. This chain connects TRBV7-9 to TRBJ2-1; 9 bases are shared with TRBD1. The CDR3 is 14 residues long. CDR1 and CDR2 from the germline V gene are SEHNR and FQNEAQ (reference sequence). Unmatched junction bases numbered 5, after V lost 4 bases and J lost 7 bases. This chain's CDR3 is CASSWGQGGNEQFF. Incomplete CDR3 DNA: TGTGCCAGCAGCTGGGGACAGGGAGGGAATGAG.

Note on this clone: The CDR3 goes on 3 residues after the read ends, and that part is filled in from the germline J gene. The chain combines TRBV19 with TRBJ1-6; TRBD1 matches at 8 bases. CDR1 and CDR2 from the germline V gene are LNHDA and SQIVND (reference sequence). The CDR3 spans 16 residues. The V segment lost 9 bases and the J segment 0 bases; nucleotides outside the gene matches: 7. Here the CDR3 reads CASGTGLSSYNSPLHF. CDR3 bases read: TGTGCCAGCGGGACAGGACTGAGCTCCTATAATTCACCC.

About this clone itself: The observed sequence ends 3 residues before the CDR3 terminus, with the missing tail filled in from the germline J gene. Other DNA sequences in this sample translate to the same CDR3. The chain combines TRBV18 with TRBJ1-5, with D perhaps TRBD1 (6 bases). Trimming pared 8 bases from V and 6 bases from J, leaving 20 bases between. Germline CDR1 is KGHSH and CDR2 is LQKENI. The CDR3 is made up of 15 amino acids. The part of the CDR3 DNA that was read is TGTGCCAGCGCCCCGACAGGAATTAGGGGTCAGCCC. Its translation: CASAPTGIRGQP. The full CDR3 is CASAPTGIRGQPQHF.

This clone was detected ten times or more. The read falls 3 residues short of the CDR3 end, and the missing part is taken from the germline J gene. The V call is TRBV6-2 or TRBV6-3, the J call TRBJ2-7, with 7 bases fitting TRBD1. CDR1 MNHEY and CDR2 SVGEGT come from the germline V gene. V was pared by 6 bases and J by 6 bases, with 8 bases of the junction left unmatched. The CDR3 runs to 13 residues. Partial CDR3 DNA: TGTGCCAGCAGCTTGGTAGGGGGCGGCGAG. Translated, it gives CASSLVGGGE. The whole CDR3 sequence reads CASSLVGGGEQYF.

The CDR3 DNA, read in part, is TGTGCCAGCAGTTCCATACAGGTTGACTATGGC. Translation gives CASSSIQVDYG. The entire CDR3 reads CASSSIQVDYGYTF. The rearrangement uses TRBV6-2 or TRBV6-3 and TRBJ1-2; TRBD1 is a possible D gene (5 bases). Sequencing ends 3 residues short of the CDR3 end; the germline J gene provides the rest. The germline CDR1 and CDR2 sequences are MNHEY and SVGEGT. Deletions cut 4 bases from V and 3 bases from J, with 12 bases between. The CDR3 has 14 residues.

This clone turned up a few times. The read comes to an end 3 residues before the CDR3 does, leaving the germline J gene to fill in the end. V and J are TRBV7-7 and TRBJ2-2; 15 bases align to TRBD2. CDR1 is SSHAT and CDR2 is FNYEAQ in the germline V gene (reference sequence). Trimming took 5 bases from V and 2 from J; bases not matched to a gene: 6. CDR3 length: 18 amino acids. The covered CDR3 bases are TGTGCCAGCAGCCCGGGACTAGCGGGGGGTTATAACACCGGGGAG. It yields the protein CASSPGLAGGYNTGE. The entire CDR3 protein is CASSPGLAGGYNTGELFF.

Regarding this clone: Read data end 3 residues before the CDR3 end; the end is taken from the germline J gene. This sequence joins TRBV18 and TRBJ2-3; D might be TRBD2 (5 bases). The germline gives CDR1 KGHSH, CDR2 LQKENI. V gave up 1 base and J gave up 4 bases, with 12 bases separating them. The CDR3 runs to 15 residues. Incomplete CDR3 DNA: TGTGCCAGCTCACCACGCGTGGTCGGGGCAGATACG. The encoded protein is CASSPRVVGADT. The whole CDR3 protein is CASSPRVVGADTQYF.

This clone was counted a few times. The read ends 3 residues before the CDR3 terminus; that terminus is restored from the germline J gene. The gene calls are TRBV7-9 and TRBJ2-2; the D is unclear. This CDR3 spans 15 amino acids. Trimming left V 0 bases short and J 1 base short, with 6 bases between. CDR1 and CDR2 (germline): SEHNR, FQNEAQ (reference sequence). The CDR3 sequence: CASSLAGRNTGELFF. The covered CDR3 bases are TGTGCCAGCAGCTTAGCGGGCCGGAACACCGGGGAG.

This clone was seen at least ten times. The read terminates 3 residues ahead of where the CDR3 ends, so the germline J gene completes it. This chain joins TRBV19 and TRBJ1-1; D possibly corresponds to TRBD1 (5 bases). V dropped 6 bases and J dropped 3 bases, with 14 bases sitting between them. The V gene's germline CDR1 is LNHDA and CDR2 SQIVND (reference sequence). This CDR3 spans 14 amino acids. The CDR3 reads CASSLEDRYTEAFF. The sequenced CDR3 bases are TGTGCCAGTAGCCTCGAAGACAGATACACTGAA.

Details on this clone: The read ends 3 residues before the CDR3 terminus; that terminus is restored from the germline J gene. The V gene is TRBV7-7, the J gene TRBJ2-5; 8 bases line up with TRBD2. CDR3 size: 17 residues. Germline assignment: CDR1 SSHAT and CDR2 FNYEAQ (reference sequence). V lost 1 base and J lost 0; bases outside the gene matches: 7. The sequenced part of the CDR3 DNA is TGTGCCAGCAGCTTAGAGCCGCCTAGCGGGTACCAAGAGACC. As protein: CASSLEPPSGYQET. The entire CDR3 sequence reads CASSLEPPSGYQETQYF.

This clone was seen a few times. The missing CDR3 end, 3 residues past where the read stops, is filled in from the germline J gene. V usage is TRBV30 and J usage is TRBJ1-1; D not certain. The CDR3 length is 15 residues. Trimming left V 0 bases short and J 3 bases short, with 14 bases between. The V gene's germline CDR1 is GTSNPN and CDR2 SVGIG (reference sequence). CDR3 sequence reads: CAWSVQYSLDTEAFF. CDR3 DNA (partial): TGTGCCTGGAGTGTACAGTACTCACTGGACACTGAA.

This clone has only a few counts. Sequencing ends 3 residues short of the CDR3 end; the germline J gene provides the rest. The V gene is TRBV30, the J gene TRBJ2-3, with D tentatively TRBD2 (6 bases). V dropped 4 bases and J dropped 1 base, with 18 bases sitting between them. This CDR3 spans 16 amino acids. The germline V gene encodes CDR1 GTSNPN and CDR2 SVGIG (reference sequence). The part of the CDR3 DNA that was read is TGTGCCTGGACTCGACTAGGTCAGATGGGCACAGATACG. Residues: CAWTRLGQMGTDT. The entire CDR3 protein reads CAWTRLGQMGTDTQYF.

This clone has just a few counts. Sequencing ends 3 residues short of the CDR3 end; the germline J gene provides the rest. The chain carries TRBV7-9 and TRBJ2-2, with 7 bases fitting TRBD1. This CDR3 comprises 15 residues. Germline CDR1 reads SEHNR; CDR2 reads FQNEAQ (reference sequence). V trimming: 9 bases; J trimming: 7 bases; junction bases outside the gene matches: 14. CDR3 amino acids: CASPGQEIGDGELFF. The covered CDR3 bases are TGTGCCAGTCCCGGACAGGAGATCGGGGACGGGGAG.

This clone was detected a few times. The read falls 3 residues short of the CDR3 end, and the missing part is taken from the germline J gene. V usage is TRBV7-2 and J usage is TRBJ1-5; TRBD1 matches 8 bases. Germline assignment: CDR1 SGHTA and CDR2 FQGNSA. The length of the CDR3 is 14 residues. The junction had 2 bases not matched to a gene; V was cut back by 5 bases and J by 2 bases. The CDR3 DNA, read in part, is TGTGCCAGCAGCCAACAGGGGGGCAATCAGCCC. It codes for CASSQQGGNQP. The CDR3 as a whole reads CASSQQGGNQPQHF.

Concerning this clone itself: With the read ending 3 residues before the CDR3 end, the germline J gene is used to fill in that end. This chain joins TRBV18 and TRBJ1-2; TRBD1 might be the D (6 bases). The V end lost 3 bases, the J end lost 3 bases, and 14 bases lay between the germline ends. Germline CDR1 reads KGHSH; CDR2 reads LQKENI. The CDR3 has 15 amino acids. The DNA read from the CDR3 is TGTGCCAGCTCACCTCTATACAGGGCGGACTATGGC. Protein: CASSPLYRADYG. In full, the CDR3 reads CASSPLYRADYGYTF.

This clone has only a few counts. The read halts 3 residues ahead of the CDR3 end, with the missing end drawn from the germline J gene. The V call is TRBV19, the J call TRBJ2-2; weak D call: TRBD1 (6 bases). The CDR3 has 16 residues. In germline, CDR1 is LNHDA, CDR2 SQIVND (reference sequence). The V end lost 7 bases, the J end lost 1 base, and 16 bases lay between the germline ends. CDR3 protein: CASTPQPGQNTGELFF. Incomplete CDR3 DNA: TGTGCCAGTACCCCACAGCCGGGACAGAACACCGGGGAG. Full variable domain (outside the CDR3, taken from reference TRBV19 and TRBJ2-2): DGGITQSPKYLFRKEGQNVTLSCEQNLNHDAMYWYRQDPGQGLRLIYYSQIVNDFQKGDIAEGYSVSREKKESFPLTVTSAQKNPTAFYLCASTPQPGQNTGELFFGEGSRLTVL.